This T cell receptor (beta chain) was captured by sequencing in a study of blood T cell repertoires in COVID-19. Sequencing used immunoSEQ multiplex PCR; TCRdb keeps in-frame clones, though not all of them. The sample holds 200,000 to 250,000 clones; less than 90% are singletons and the top ten take just over 2.5%. Germline CDR1 and CDR2: SGDLS and YYNGEE. Trimming stripped 6 bases from V and 2 bases from J, with 11 bases between. The CDR3 spans 14 residues. The chain recombines TRBV9 with TRBJ2-2; D gene uncertain. The receptor comes from a woman aged 25 to 45 who had recovered from COVID-19. Sequencing used PBMCs or T cells enriched from blood (not recorded which). In nucleotides, the CDR3 is TGTGCCAGCACGGCAGGCCAAAACACCGGGGAGCTGTTTTTT. Translating gives CASTAGQNTGELFF.